Following are 6 T cell receptor beta chains from one sample sequenced in a study of T cells in Graves' hyperthyroidism and ophthalmopathy. Amplified TCR beta CDR3 regions came from RNA transcripts. A set of HTBI primers served as the primers for a first-round RT-PCR of the TCR CDR3. In TCRdb, the multiplex PCR reads were re-called with MiXCR into one record per CDR3 protein. Among over 350,000 distinct CDR3 sequences listed, 14% to 15% were seen once. Sequencing was carried out using blood. Receptors were obtained from a man between 18 and 29 years old with Graves' ophthalmopathy.

This clonotype was found many times. The chain is built from TRBV6-1 and TRBJ2-5; 12 bases are shared with TRBD1. CDR1 and CDR2 (germline): MNHNS, SASEGT. With V trimmed by 3 bases and J by 4 bases, 0 bases remained unmatched. The CDR3 has 14 amino acids. CDR3 DNA: TGTGCCAGCAGTGAGGGACAGGGGGCAGAGACCCAGTACTTC. Translated: CASSEGQGAETQYF.

This clonotype was detected ten times or more. The chain uses TRBV5-5 and TRBJ2-7, with 7 bases identical to TRBD1. V trimming: 5 bases; J trimming: 3 bases; junction bases outside the gene matches: 5. There are 13 residues in the CDR3. Germline V gene sequence: CDR1 SGHKS, CDR2 YYEKEE (reference sequence). The CDR3 reads CASSPDRVYEQYF. The CDR3 region has the DNA TGTGCCAGCAGTCCTGACAGGGTCTACGAGCAGTACTTC.

The gene calls are TRBV9 and TRBJ2-3; 10 bases match TRBD2. The V and J ends lost 2 bases and 2 bases, in that order; junction bases with no gene match: 5. The CDR3 consists of 16 residues. Germline V gene lookup returns CDR1 SGDLS and CDR2 YYNGEE. The CDR3 here is CASSVLTSGLTDTQYF. CDR3 sequence (DNA): TGTGCCAGCAGCGTTCTGACTAGCGGGCTCACAGATACGCAGTATTTT.

This clonotype was seen repeatedly, ten times or more. This chain links TRBV9 with TRBJ2-3; 7 bases line up with TRBD2. Trimming removed 4 bases from V and 3 bases from J; junction bases left unmatched: 11. The CDR3 extends over 16 amino acids. Germline assignment: CDR1 SGDLS and CDR2 YYNGEE. The CDR3 spells CASSPPGGSGTDTQYF. The CDR3 nucleotides are TGTGCCAGCAGCCCTCCGGGGGGTAGCGGGACAGATACGCAGTATTTT.

This clonotype was counted only a few times. The V call is TRBV7-9, the J call TRBJ2-2; a weak D match, TRBD2 (5 bases). Germline V gene sequence: CDR1 SEHNR, CDR2 FQNEAQ (reference sequence). Deletions cut 4 bases from V and 3 bases from J, with 15 bases between. This CDR3 is built from 16 residues. Here the CDR3 DNA reads TGTGCCAGCAGCTCAAACCCGGGATCGCACACCGGGGAGCTGTTTTTT. Protein sequence: CASSSNPGSHTGELFF.

This clonotype has ten or more counts. This chain joins TRBV20-1 and TRBJ2-5; no firm D call. With 0 bases removed from V and 5 bases from J, the gap between germline ends came to 16 bases. The CDR3 is 15 amino acids. CDR1 and CDR2 from the germline V gene are DFQATT and SNEGSKA (reference sequence). DNA for the CDR3: TGCAGTGCTAGAGATCTTGAGGCCGGGTTGGAGACCCAGTACTTC. Translation gives CSARDLEAGLETQYF.